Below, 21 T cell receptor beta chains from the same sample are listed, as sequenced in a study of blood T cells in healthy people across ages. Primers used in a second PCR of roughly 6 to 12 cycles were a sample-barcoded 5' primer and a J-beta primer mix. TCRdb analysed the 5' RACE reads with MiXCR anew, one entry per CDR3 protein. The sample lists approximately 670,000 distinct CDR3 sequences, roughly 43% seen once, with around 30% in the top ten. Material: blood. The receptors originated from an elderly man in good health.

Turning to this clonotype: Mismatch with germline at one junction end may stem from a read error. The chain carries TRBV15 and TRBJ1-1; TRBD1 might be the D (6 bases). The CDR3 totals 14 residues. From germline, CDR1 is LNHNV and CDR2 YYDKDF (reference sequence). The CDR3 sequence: CATSGGGANAEAFF. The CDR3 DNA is TGTGCCACCAGCGGCGGGGGGGCGAACGCTGAAGCTTTCTTT.

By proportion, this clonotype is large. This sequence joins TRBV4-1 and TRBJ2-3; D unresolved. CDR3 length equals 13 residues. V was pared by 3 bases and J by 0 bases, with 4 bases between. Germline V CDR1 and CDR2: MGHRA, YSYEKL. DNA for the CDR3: TGCGCCAGCAGCCACCTGAGCACAGATACGCAGTATTTT. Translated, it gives CASSHLSTDTQYF.

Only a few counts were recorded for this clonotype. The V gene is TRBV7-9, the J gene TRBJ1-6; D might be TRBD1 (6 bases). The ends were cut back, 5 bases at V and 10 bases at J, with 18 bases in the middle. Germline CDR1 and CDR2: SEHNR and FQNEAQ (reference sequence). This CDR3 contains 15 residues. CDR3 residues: CASSPQQTGSSPLHF. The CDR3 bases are TGTGCCAGCAGCCCCCAGCAGACAGGTTCCTCACCCCTCCACTTT.

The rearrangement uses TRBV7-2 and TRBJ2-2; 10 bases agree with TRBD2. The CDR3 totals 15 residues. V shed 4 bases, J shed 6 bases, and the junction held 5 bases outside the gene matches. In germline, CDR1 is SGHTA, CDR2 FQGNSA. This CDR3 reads CASSSQRGGAGELFF. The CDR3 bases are TGTGCCAGCAGCTCCCAGCGGGGGGGGGCCGGGGAGCTGTTTTTT.

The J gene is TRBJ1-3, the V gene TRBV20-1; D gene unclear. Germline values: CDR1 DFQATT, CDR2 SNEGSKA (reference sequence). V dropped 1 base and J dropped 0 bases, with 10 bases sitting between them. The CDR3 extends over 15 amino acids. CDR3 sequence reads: CSARVLVDSGNTIYF. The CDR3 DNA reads TGCAGTGCTAGAGTCTTGGTGGACTCTGGAAACACCATATATTTT.

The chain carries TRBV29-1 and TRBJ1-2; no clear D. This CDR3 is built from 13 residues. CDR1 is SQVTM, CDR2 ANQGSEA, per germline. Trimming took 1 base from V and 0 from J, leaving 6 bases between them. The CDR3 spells CSVEGLANYGYTF. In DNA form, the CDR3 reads TGCAGCGTTGAAGGGTTAGCTAACTATGGCTACACCTTC.

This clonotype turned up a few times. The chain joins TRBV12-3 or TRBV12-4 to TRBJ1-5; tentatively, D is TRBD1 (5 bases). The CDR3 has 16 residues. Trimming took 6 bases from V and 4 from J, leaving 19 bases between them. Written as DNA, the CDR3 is TGTGCCAGCAGCCTCCGGACCCTACAGGTTAATCAGCCCCAGCATTTT. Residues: CASSLRTLQVNQPQHF.

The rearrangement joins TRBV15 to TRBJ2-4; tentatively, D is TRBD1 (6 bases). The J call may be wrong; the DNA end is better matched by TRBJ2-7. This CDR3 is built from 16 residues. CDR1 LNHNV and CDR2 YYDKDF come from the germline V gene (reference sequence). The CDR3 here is CATSTSVGTRPYEQYF. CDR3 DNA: TGTGCCACCAGCACCTCGGTAGGGACAAGACCATACGAGCAGTACTTC.

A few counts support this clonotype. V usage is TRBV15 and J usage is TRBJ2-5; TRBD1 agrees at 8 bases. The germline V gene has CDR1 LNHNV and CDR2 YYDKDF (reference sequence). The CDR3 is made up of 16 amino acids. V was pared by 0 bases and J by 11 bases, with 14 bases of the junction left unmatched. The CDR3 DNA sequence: TGTGCCACCAGCAGAGATCGTATGGAACAGGGGGGTGAGCAGTACTTC. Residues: CATSRDRMEQGGEQYF. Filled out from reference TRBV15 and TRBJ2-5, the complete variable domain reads DAMVIQNPRYQVTQFGKPVTLSCSQTLNHNVMYWYQQKSSQAPKLLFHYYDKDFNNEADTPDNFQSRRPNTSFCFLDIRSPGLGDTAMYLCATSRDRMEQGGEQYFGPGTRLLVL.

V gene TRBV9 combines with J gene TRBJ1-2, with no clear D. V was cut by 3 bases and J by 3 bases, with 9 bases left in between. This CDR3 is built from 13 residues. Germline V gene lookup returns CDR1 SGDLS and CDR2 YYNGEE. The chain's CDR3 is CASSAYTDYGYTF. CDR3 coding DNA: TGTGCCAGCAGCGCCTACACGGACTATGGCTACACCTTC.

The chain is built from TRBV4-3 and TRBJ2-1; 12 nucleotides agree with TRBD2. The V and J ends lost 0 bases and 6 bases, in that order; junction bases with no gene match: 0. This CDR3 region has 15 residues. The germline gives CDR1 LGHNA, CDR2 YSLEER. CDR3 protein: CASSQEGLAGNEQFF. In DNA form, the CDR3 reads TGCGCCAGCAGCCAAGAGGGACTAGCGGGCAATGAGCAGTTCTTC.

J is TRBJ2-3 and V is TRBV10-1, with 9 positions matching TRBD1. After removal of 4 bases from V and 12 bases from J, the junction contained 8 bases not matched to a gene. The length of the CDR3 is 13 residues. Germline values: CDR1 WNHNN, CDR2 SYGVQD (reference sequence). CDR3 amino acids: CASSAADRGPQYF. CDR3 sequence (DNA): TGCGCCAGCAGTGCCGCGGACAGGGGACCCCAGTATTTT.

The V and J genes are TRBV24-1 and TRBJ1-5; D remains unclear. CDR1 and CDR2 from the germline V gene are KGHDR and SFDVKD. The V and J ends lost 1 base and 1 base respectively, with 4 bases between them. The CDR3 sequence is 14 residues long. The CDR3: CATSDFGSNQPQHF. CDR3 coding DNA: TGTGCCACCAGTGATTTTGGCAGCAATCAGCCCCAGCATTTT.

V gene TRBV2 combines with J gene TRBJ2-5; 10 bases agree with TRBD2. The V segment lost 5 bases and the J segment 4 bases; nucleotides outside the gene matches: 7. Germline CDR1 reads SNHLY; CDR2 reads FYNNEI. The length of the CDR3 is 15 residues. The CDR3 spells CASSSSTSGAETQYF. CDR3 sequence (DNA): TGTGCCAGCAGTTCCTCCACTAGCGGGGCAGAGACCCAGTACTTC.

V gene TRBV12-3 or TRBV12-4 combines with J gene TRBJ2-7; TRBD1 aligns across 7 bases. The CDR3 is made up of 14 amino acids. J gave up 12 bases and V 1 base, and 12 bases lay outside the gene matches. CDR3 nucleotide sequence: TGTGCCAGCAGTTTAGGTGGGACAGTGTGGCCTCTGTACTTC. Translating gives CASSLGGTVWPLYF.

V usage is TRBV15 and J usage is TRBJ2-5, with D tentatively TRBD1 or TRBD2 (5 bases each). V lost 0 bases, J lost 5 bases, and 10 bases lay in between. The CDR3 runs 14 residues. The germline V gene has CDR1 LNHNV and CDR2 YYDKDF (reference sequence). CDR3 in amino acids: CATSRDVGTETQYF. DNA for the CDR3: TGTGCCACCAGCAGAGATGTGGGGACGGAGACCCAGTACTTC.

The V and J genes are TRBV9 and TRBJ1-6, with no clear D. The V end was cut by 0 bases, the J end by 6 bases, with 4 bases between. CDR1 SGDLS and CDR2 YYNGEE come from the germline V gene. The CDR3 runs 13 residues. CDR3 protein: CASSVGPNSPLHF. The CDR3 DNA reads TGTGCCAGCAGCGTAGGCCCTAATTCACCCCTCCACTTT. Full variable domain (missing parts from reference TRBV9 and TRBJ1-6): DSGVTQTPKHLITATGQRVTLRCSPRSGDLSVYWYQQSLDQGLQFLIQYYNGEERAKGNILERFSAQQFPDLHSELNLSSLELGDSALYFCASSVGPNSPLHFGNGTRLTVT.

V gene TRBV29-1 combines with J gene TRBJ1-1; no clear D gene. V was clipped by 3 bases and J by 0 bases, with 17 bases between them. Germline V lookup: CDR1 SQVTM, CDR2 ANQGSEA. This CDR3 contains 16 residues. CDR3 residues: CSVEEATAVMNTEAFF. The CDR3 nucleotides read TGCAGCGTTGAGGAGGCGACGGCAGTAATGAACACTGAAGCTTTCTTT.

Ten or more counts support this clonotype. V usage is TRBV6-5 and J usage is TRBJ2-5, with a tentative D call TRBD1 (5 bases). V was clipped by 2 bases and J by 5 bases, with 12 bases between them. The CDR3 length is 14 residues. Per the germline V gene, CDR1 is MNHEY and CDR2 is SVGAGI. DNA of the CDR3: TGTGCCAGCAGTTACAAAACAGGCCGCGAGACCCAGTACTTC. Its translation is CASSYKTGRETQYF.

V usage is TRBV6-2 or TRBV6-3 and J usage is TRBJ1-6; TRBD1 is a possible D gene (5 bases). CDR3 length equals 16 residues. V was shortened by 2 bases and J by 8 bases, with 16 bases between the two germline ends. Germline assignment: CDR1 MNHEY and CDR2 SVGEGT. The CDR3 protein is CASSYGRDRTDSPLHF. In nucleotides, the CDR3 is TGTGCCAGCAGTTACGGAAGGGACCGTACAGATTCACCCCTCCACTTT.

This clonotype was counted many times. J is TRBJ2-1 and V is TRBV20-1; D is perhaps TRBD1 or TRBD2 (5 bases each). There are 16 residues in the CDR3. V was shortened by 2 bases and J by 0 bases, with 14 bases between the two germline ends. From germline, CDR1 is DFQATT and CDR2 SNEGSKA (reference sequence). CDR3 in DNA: TGCAGTGCTAGAAGTAGGGGACGACTCTCCTACAATGAGCAGTTCTTC. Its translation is CSARSRGRLSYNEQFF.